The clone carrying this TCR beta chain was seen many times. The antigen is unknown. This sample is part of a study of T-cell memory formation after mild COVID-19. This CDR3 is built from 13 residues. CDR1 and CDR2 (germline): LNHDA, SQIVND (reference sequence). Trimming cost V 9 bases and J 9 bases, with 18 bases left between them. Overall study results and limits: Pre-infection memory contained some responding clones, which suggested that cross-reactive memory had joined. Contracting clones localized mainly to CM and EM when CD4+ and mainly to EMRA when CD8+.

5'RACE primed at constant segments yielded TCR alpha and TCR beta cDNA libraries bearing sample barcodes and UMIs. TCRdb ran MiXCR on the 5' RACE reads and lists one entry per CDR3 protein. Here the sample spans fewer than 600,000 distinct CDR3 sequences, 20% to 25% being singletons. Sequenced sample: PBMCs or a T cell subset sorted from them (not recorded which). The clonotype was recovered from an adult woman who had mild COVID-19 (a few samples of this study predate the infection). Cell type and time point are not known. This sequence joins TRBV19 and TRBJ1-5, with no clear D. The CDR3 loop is CASSDHRSGPQHF. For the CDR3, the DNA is TGTGCCAGCTCGGATCACCGGTCCGGGCCCCAGCATTTT.